This T cell receptor (beta chain) was found in a study of regulatory T cells in long-lasting Graves disease. The time point: newly diagnosed GD, antithyroid drugs for less than 3 months. PBMC-extracted RNA yielded the TCR library. The authors built TCR beta libraries using iRepertoire HTBI primers and Arm-PCR of CDR3 regions. TCRdb redid the calling of the multiplex PCR reads with MiXCR, one entry per CDR3 protein. Here the sample spans 350,000 to 400,000 distinct CDR3 sequences, roughly 16% being singletons. V shed 0 bases and J 4 bases; nucleotides not matched to a gene: 6. Germline CDR1 SGDLS, CDR2 YYNGEE. This CDR3 contains 16 residues. In its sample, this clonotype was seen a few times.

This clonotype originated in a female donor with Graves disease. V is TRBV9 and J is TRBJ2-2; 7 nucleotides align to TRBD2. Sample: peripheral blood mononuclear cells (PBMCs), taken at new diagnosis, from a patient treated with antithyroid drugs. DNA of the CDR3: TGTGCCAGCAGCGTAGGATGGGGGGGAAGCACCGGGGAGCTGTTTTTT. It encodes CASSVGWGGSTGELFF.